This T cell receptor beta chain was documented in a study of technical replicates of blood from several donors. Method: immunoSEQ multiplex PCR; TCRdb's copy keeps in-frame clones and lacks some. Of around 76,000 clones in the sample, under 95% are singletons; the top ten hold 0.27%. This TCR derives from a human donor in good health. Source material: T cells isolated from PBMCs.

DNA for the CDR3: TGTGCCAGCAGTCATCCCAGGGAATGGTTCGATCAGCCCCAGCATTTT. Its translation is CASSHPREWFDQPQHF. The rearrangement uses TRBV28 and TRBJ1-5, with D perhaps matching TRBD1 (5 bases). The germline V and J ends were trimmed by 5 bases and 5 bases, with 19 bases remaining between them. CDR1 MDHEN and CDR2 SYDVKM come from the germline V gene. The CDR3 has 16 amino acids.